The 31 T cell receptor beta chains below all came from one sample that was sequenced in a study of shared clonotypes between healthy human individuals. Sequencing used immunoSEQ multiplex PCR; TCRdb keeps in-frame clones, though not all of them. The sample records about 2 million clones, 95% being singletons. Material for sequencing was naive CD4+ T cells sorted from blood. The subset: CD45RA+ positively selected. Every receptor here comes from a man younger than 35 in good health.

The chain is built from TRBV5-4 and TRBJ1-2; 11 bases are a match to TRBD1. The V and J ends lost 4 bases and 3 bases, in that order; junction bases with no gene match: 11. The CDR3 has 17 residues. Germline CDR1 reads SGHNT; CDR2 reads YYREEE (reference sequence). The DNA for the CDR3 is TGTGCCAGCAGCCCCAGGGGACAGGGGGTTGGAGACTATGGCTACACCTTC. Protein: CASSPRGQGVGDYGYTF.

A note on this clone: Other DNA sequences within the sample encode an identical CDR3. J is TRBJ2-7 and V is TRBV6-1; D might be TRBD1 or TRBD2, each matching 5 bases. The CDR3 spans 14 residues. Germline CDR1 reads MNHNS; CDR2 reads SASEGT. V was pared by 1 base and J by 3 bases, with 10 bases between. CDR3 amino acids: CASSEVGGFYEQYF. CDR3 in DNA: TGTGCCAGCAGTGAAGTTGGGGGTTTCTACGAGCAGTACTTC.

Points on this clone: Other DNA sequences in this sample translate to the same CDR3. The rearrangement joins TRBV30 to TRBJ1-3; unclear D gene. The V end was cut by 3 bases, the J end by 0 bases, with 12 bases between. Germline CDR1 and CDR2: GTSNPN and SVGIG (reference sequence). The CDR3 sequence is 15 residues long. The DNA of the CDR3 is TGTGCCTGGAGCCGCGGAGGATTCTCTGGAAACACCATATATTTT. This translates into CAWSRGGFSGNTIYF.

The chain recombines TRBV6-5 with TRBJ1-1; TRBD1 is a possible D gene (5 bases). Trimming removed 5 bases from V and 4 bases from J, with 17 bases in between. Germline CDR1 MNHEY, CDR2 SVGAGI. The CDR3 extends over 15 amino acids. DNA for the CDR3: TGTGCCAGCAGTCGACAGAATAAAAGGGGCACTGAAGCTTTCTTT. Translation gives CASSRQNKRGTEAFF.

The chain employs TRBV10-1 and TRBJ2-1; D uncertain. Germline CDR1 is WNHNN and CDR2 is SYGVQD (reference sequence). The V end was cut by 4 bases, the J end by 0 bases, with 7 bases between. The CDR3 totals 14 residues. CDR3 coding DNA: TGCGCCAGCAGTGCTTCGGGCTCCTACAATGAGCAGTTCTTC. Its protein is CASSASGSYNEQFF.

The chain links TRBV7-2 to TRBJ2-7, with D perhaps TRBD2 (6 bases). V was clipped by 6 bases and J by 2 bases, with 17 bases between them. CDR1 is SGHTA, CDR2 FQGNSA, per germline. The CDR3 has 15 residues. The CDR3 nucleotides read TGTGCCAGCAGTCTCGGAGGGCCGCTCCCCTACGAGCAGTACTTC. Translation gives CASSLGGPLPYEQYF.

The chain carries TRBV29-1 and TRBJ2-7; perhaps D is TRBD1 or TRBD2 (5 bases each). V gave up 6 bases and J gave up 2 bases, with 17 bases separating them. The CDR3 is made up of 14 amino acids. Germline V lookup: CDR1 SQVTM, CDR2 ANQGSEA. CDR3 nucleotides: TGCAGCGTCCGGGGCCCGGGGATAGCCTACGAGCAGTACTTC. It encodes CSVRGPGIAYEQYF.

V is TRBV6-5 and J is TRBJ1-1, with a weak D call TRBD1 (6 bases). This CDR3 contains 14 residues. V lost 7 bases to trimming and J lost 11 bases, with 23 bases between them. Germline values: CDR1 MNHEY, CDR2 SVGAGI. The CDR3 nucleotides read TGTGCCAGCACCCCGGGACTCTTCACCCAGGGGGCTTTCTTT. Amino acid sequence: CASTPGLFTQGAFF.

CDR3 sequence: CASSLSGTTGNTIYF. CDR3 nucleotide sequence: TGTGCCAGCAGCTTGTCCGGGACCACTGGAAACACCATATATTTT. The gene calls are TRBV7-2 and TRBJ1-3, with D perhaps matching TRBD1 (5 bases). Trimming removed 3 bases at V and 2 bases at J, with 11 bases between. Germline values: CDR1 SGHTA, CDR2 FQGNSA. The CDR3 consists of 15 residues.

The chain recombines TRBV2 with TRBJ2-7, with TRBD2 as a possible D gene (5 bases). Germline CDR1 and CDR2: SNHLY and FYNNEI. V lost 10 bases and J 4 bases, leaving 32 bases between the germline ends. CDR3 length: 18 amino acids. The CDR3 DNA is TGTGCCACACAAACTCCTAATACCGGGGTAACTGCGCGATACGAGCAGTACTTC. Its translation is CATQTPNTGVTARYEQYF.

About this clone: Other DNA sequences in this specimen translate into the identical CDR3. The V and J genes are TRBV6-1 and TRBJ1-5, with D possibly matching TRBD1 (5 bases). V lost 2 bases and J lost 4, with 9 bases in between. There are 14 residues in the CDR3. Germline V gene data show CDR1 as MNHNS and CDR2 as SASEGT. The CDR3 DNA is TGTGCCAGCAGTGAAATCGGGGGTAATCAGCCCCAGCATTTT. Encoded protein: CASSEIGGNQPQHF.

The chain is built from TRBV1 and TRBJ1-5. TRBV1 is listed as a pseudogene. The CDR3 sequence is 18 residues long. The DNA for the CDR3 is TGCACCAGCAGCCAAGCGTTCTCCCCGGGATTTTGGAATCAGCCCCAGCATTTT. This encodes CTSSQAFSPGFWNQPQHF.

This clone was seen a few times. CDR3 coding DNA: TGTGCCAGCAGCGGGACGGCCAACTATGGCTACACCTTC. Protein sequence: CASSGTANYGYTF. The rearrangement joins TRBV25-1 to TRBJ1-2; D perhaps matches TRBD1 (5 bases). The length of the CDR3 is 13 residues. The germline V and J ends were trimmed by 6 bases and 2 bases, with 10 bases remaining between them. Germline V gene data show CDR1 as MGHDK and CDR2 as SYGVNS.

The chain employs TRBV19 and TRBJ1-5; the D gene is possibly TRBD1 (5 bases). Germline V gives CDR1 LNHDA, CDR2 SQIVND (reference sequence). V lost 8 bases to trimming and J lost 6 bases, with 14 bases between them. The CDR3 length is 13 residues. CDR3 in amino acids: CASCEGLGQPQHF. In nucleotides, the CDR3 is TGTGCCAGTTGTGAGGGACTCGGTCAGCCCCAGCATTTT.

The rearrangement uses TRBV2 and TRBJ1-2; 7 nucleotides agree with TRBD1. Germline loops: CDR1 SNHLY, CDR2 FYNNEI. V gave up 7 bases and J gave up 4 bases; unmatched junction bases: 9. The CDR3 sequence is 14 residues long. The CDR3 DNA sequence: TGTGCCAGCAAGGGCAGGGGGACCTTCTATGGCTACACCTTC. Residues: CASKGRGTFYGYTF.

The J gene is TRBJ2-5, the V gene TRBV5-1; D could derive from TRBD1 or TRBD2 (5 bases each). Germline V gene lookup returns CDR1 SGHRS and CDR2 YFSETQ. The length of the CDR3 is 15 residues. Trimming cost V 1 base and J 5 bases, with 15 bases left between them. The CDR3 sequence: CASSLQRGQGETQYF. CDR3 sequence (DNA): TGCGCCAGCAGCTTGCAGAGGGGTCAAGGGGAGACCCAGTACTTC.

Worth noting for this clone: Within the sample, other DNA sequences also encode this same CDR3. The CDR3 DNA reads TGCGCCAGCAGCTTGGCCTCCGACTATGGCTACACCTTC. Protein: CASSLASDYGYTF. The V and J genes are TRBV5-1 and TRBJ1-2; D is unresolved. Trimming removed 0 bases from V and 3 bases from J, with 6 bases in between. The CDR3 is made up of 13 amino acids. The germline gives CDR1 SGHRS, CDR2 YFSETQ.

The V call is TRBV4-2, the J call TRBJ1-2, with a possible D match to TRBD1 (6 bases). Deletions cut 4 bases from V and 7 bases from J, with 16 bases between. Per the germline V gene, CDR1 is LGHNA and CDR2 is YNFKEQ. The CDR3 is 14 amino acids. The CDR3 sequence: CASSRGQGPLGYTF. CDR3 sequence (DNA): TGTGCCAGCAGCCGGGGGCAGGGCCCCCTTGGCTACACCTTC.

In the case of this clone: The same CDR3 also results from other DNA sequences found in this sample. The chain uses TRBV30 and TRBJ2-5; D unresolved. The CDR3 loop spans 13 amino acids. V was shortened by 2 bases and J by 1 base, with 8 bases between the two germline ends. The germline V gene has CDR1 GTSNPN and CDR2 SVGIG (reference sequence). The CDR3 nucleotides read TGTGCCTGGAGTCTGGGGTTCCAAGAGACCCAGTACTTC. Its protein product is CAWSLGFQETQYF.

V and J are TRBV12-5 and TRBJ1-5; no definite D call. Germline V gene lookup returns CDR1 LGHNT and CDR2 FRNRAP. The V end lost 0 bases, the J end lost 5 bases, and 11 bases lay between the germline ends. This CDR3 has 15 amino acids. In DNA, the CDR3 is TGTGCTAGTGGTTTGGTGAGGTTTTCTCATCAGCCCCAGCATTTT. It codes for CASGLVRFSHQPQHF.

The chain employs TRBV30 and TRBJ1-2; D call uncertain. Between the trimmed V and J ends, which lost 5 bases and 4 bases, there was a span of 14 bases. CDR3 length equals 13 residues. The germline gives CDR1 GTSNPN, CDR2 SVGIG (reference sequence). As DNA, the CDR3 is TGTGCCTGGCGCCAAACAACCAGCTATGGCTACACCTTC. The encoded protein is CAWRQTTSYGYTF. Filled out from reference TRBV30 and TRBJ1-2, the complete variable domain reads SQTIHQWPATLVQPVGSPLSLECTVEGTSNPNLYWYRQAAGRGLQLLFYSVGIGQISSEVPQNLSASRPQDRQFILSSKKLLLSDSGFYLCAWRQTTSYGYTFGSGTRLTVV.

This clone was picked up one time. This chain joins TRBV6-1 and TRBJ2-7, with D possibly TRBD2 on 7 matching bases. Trimming removed 0 bases from V and 1 base from J, with 16 bases in between. The length of the CDR3 is 17 residues. Germline lookup yields CDR1 MNHNS and CDR2 SASEGT. As DNA, the CDR3 is TGTGCCAGCAGTGAAGCGCTTGGCGGGGGCCGATCCTACGAGCAGTACTTC. Translation gives CASSEALGGGRSYEQYF.

V and J are TRBV18 and TRBJ2-3, with TRBD1 matching over 8 bases. V was pared by 3 bases and J by 6 bases, with 2 bases of the junction left unmatched. This CDR3 is built from 13 residues. CDR1 is KGHSH and CDR2 is LQKENI in the germline V gene. The CDR3 DNA is TGTGCCAGCTCACCGGGACAGGCCGATACGCAGTATTTT. Protein product: CASSPGQADTQYF.

The J gene is TRBJ1-5, the V gene TRBV4-1, with D perhaps matching TRBD1 (5 bases). Between the trimmed V and J ends, which lost 4 bases and 2 bases, there was a span of 9 bases. Germline CDR1 reads MGHRA; CDR2 reads YSYEKL. There are 14 residues in the CDR3. The CDR3 sequence is CASSLSGGNQPQHF. The CDR3 DNA is TGCGCCAGCAGCCTATCGGGGGGCAATCAGCCCCAGCATTTT.

Points on this clone: It is likely a read error, because the conserved phenylalanine at the end of the CDR3 is missing. Because the CDR3's place on the DNA is in doubt, the DNA is left out and the CDR3 is given as listed by TCRdb. The chain has TRBV4-3 and TRBJ1-2; TRBD1, the table's D call, lacks a check against the DNA. The CDR3 extends over 12 residues, inclusive of both ends. CDR1 LGHNA and CDR2 YSLEER come from the germline V gene. The chain's CDR3 is CASSLRIGQGGE.

The chain has TRBV5-1 and TRBJ2-3; D not resolved. From germline, CDR1 is SGHRS and CDR2 YFSETQ. V was clipped by 4 bases and J by 9 bases, with 12 bases between them. The CDR3 consists of 12 residues. The CDR3 nucleotides read TGCGCCAGCAGCCCCGACATAACCACGCAGTATTTT. Translated: CASSPDITTQYF.

The chain combines TRBV9 with TRBJ2-7; D gene uncertain. CDR1 SGDLS and CDR2 YYNGEE come from the germline V gene. This CDR3 is built from 14 residues. Deletions cut 4 bases from V and 4 bases from J, with 15 bases between. The CDR3 is CASSLRAEVYEQYF. The CDR3 nucleotides read TGTGCCAGCAGCCTCCGTGCAGAGGTTTACGAGCAGTACTTC.

V gene TRBV30 combines with J gene TRBJ2-5; D may be TRBD1 (5 bases). CDR3 length: 14 residues. V lost 3 bases and J lost 5, with 16 bases in between. Germline values: CDR1 GTSNPN, CDR2 SVGIG (reference sequence). The CDR3 region is CAWSRQSLGETQYF. The CDR3 DNA reads as TGTGCCTGGAGCCGACAGAGCCTCGGGGAGACCCAGTACTTC.

This chain links TRBV6-5 with TRBJ1-3; D possibly corresponds to TRBD1 (6 bases). V shed 6 bases and J shed 6 bases, with 12 bases lying between them. Germline CDR1 and CDR2: MNHEY and SVGAGI. The CDR3 runs to 13 residues. The CDR3 coding sequence is TGTGCCAGCAGAGGACAGAAGGAAAACACCATATATTTT. Translated, it gives CASRGQKENTIYF.

The rearrangement links TRBV2 to TRBJ1-2; tentative D call: TRBD1 (6 bases). Trimming stripped 6 bases from V and 8 bases from J, with 22 bases between. From germline, CDR1 is SNHLY and CDR2 FYNNEI. The CDR3 spans 15 residues. CDR3 nucleotide sequence: TGTGCCAGCAGCCTAGTAAGGGGGGGGCTAGAGGGCTACACCTTC. Its protein is CASSLVRGGLEGYTF.

This clone was detected once. The V and J genes are TRBV5-1 and TRBJ1-2; 8 bases are a match to TRBD1. CDR1 is SGHRS, CDR2 YFSETQ, per germline. Losses at the gene ends were 0 bases for V and 3 bases for J; bases not matched to a gene: 10. The CDR3 is 17 amino acids. CDR3 sequence reads: CASSLAGTGRTHYGYTF. The CDR3 coding sequence is TGCGCCAGCAGCTTGGCCGGGACAGGAAGAACCCACTATGGCTACACCTTC.